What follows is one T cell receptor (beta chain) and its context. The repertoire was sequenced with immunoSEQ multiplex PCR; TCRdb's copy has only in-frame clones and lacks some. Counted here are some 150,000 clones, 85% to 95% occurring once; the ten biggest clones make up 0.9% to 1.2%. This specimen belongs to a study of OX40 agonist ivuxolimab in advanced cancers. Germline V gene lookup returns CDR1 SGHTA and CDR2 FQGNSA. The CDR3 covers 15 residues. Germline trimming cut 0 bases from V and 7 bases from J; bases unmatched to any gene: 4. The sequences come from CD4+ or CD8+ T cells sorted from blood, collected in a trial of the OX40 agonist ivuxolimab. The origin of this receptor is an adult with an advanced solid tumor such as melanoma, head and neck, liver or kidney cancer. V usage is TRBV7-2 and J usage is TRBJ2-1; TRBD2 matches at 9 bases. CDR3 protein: CASSLARGGRNEQFF. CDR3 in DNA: TGTGCCAGCAGCTTAGCGCGGGGGGGCCGTAATGAGCAGTTCTTC.